This entry features one T cell receptor (beta chain) sequence. What antigen it recognizes has not been identified. Per-base quality was not reported, and no clone a single base away is much larger than it. The sample originates from a study of blood T cell repertoires in COVID-19 (dated by TCRdb to the early 2020s). In the study overall: Samples covering the acute and convalescent phases of COVID-19 were provided by collaborators in the United States, Italy and Spain. Where HLA class I and class II types were available, the types were taken from metadata supplied by the sample provider, not from assay-based typing. The samples were drawn from two sources: the first 160 participants of the ongoing ImmuneRACE study, and 1,000 to 1,500 subjects contributed by 6 global collaborators. Sample metadata almost always included a de-identified subject ID, COVID-19 status, age in years and sex. The repertoires were made available in a free public database intended to serve as a resource for research on the immune response to SARS-CoV-2. Subjects who had been exposed to COVID-19, were actively infected with it, or had recovered from it provided the deeply sampled blood TCRbeta repertoires that made up the dataset. The prospective study material was composed of cDNA or gDNA derived from T cells, B-cell-depleted T cells, or PBMCs. What the research found in general, with its limitations: The amount of clinical and demographic metadata varied by source and participant and was provided uncurated.

CDR1 and CDR2 are read off the germline V gene as MNHEY and SVGAGI. V is cut by 6 bases and J by 2 bases, and the space between the germline ends is 16 bases. Including cysteine and phenylalanine, the CDR3 has 15 amino acids. Only CDR3 DNA remains: 45 bases, in frame from the first base. One collaborating source in Seattle enrolled patients while the patients were actively infected and followed the patients over time throughout the course of disease. Collaborating institutions collected whole blood in K2EDTA tubes following their own protocols. Collaborator samples were shipped for TCRbeta analysis as frozen whole blood, isolated PBMCs, or DNA extracted from either sample type. TCRbeta CDR3 regions were amplified from genomic DNA using the immunoSEQ Assay, a bias-controlled multiplex PCR. In the paper's pipeline: Within the assay, amplification of reference gene primers was used to estimate how many nucleated cells each sample contained. To quantify the absolute abundance of each unique TCRbeta CDR3 rearrangement, sequence reads were collapsed and filtered. For each sample, productive Simpson clonality was calculated by taking the square root of Simpson's diversity index across productive rearrangements. TCRdb mirrors the immuneACCESS table, restricted to in-frame sequences. Some clones are absent from its copies; in checked studies, under half trace to an unresolved V gene, and the reason for the others is unknown. D and trimming were read from the DNA, whereas the V and J calls and clone size are those reported in that table. This sample has some 71,000 clones in its table, and 84% of those were observed once. The ten largest make up about an eighth of the sample.

The sequencing input was peripheral blood. The clonotype originates from a man aged 50 to 59 with COVID-19, enrolled during active disease. The sequence joins TRBV6-5 to TRBJ2-5, with TRBD2 tentatively as D gene (7 bases match). The CDR3 sequence is CASRLTRGAQETQYF. The nucleotide sequence reads as follows: TGTGCCAGCAGGCTGACTCGGGGGGCACAAGAGACCCAGTACTTC.